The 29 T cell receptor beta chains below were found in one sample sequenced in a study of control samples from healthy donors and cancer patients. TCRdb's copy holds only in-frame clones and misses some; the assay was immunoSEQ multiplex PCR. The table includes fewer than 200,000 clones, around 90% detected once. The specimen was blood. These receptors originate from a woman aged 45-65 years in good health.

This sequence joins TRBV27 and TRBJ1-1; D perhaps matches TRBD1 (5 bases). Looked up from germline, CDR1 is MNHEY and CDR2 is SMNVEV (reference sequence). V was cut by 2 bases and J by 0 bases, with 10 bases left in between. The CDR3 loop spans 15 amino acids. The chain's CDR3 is CASSLMGPMNTEAFF. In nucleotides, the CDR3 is TGTGCCAGCAGTTTAATGGGACCGATGAACACTGAAGCTTTCTTT.

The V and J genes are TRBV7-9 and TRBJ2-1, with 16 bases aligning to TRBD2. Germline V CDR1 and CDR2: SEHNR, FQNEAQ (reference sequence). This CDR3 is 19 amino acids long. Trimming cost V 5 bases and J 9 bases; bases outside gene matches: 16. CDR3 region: CASSQPGLAGGPRRGEQFF. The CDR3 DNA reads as TGTGCCAGCAGCCAACCGGGACTAGCGGGAGGGCCGAGGCGGGGTGAGCAGTTCTTC.

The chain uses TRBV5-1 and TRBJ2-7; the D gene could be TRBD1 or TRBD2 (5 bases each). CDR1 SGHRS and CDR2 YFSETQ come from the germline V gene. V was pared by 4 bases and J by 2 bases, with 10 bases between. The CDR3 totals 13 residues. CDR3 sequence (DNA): TGCGCCAGCAGCCGGGACGGCACCTACGAGCAGTACTTC. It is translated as CASSRDGTYEQYF.

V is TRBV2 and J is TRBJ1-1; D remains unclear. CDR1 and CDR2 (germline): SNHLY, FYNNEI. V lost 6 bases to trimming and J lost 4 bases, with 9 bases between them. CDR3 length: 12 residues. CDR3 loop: CASSKPGTEAFF. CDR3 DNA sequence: TGTGCCAGCAGCAAACCCGGCACTGAAGCTTTCTTT.

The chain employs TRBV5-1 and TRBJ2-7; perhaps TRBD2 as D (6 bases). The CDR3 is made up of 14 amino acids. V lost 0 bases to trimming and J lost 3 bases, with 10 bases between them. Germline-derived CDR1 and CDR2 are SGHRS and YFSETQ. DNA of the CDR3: TGCGCCAGCAGCTTGGCCACGGGACTCTACGAGCAGTACTTC. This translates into CASSLATGLYEQYF.

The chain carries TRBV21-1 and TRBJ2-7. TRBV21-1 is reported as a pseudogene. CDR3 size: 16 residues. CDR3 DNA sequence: TGTGCCAGCAGCAATGTTGAGGGGCGCGAAGACAACGAGCAGTACTTC. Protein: CASSNVEGREDNEQYF.

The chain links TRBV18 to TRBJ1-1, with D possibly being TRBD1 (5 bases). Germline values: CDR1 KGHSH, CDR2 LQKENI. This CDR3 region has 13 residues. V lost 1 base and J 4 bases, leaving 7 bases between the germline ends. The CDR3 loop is CASSPQGSTEAFF. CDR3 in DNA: TGTGCCAGCTCACCACAGGGGAGCACTGAAGCTTTCTTT. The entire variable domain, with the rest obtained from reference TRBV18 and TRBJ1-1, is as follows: NAGVMQNPRHLVRRRGQEARLRCSPMKGHSHVYWYRQLPEEGLKFMVYLQKENIIDESGMPKERFSAEFPKEGPSILRIQQVVRGDSAAYFCASSPQGSTEAFFGQGTRLTVV.

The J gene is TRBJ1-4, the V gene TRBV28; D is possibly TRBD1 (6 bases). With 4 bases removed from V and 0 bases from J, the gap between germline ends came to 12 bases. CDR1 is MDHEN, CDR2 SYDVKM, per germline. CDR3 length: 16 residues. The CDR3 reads CASSSPQGTTNEKLFF. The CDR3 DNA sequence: TGTGCCAGCAGTTCCCCACAGGGAACAACTAATGAAAAACTGTTTTTT. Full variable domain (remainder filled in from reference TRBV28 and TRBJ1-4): DVKVTQSSRYLVKRTGEKVFLECVQDMDHENMFWYRQDPGLGLRLIYFSYDVKMKEKGDIPEGYSVSREKKERFSLILESASTNQTSMYLCASSSPQGTTNEKLFFGSGTQLSVL.

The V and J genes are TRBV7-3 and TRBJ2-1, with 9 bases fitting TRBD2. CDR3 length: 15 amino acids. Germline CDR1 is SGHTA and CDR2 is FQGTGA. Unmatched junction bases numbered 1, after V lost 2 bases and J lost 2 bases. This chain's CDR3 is CASSLQRGAYNEQFF. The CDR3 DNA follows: TGTGCCAGCAGCTTACAGCGGGGGGCCTACAATGAGCAGTTCTTC.

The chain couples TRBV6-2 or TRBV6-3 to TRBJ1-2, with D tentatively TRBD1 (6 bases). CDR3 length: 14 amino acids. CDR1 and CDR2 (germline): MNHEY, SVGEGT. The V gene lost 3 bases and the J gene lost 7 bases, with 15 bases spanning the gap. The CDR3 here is CASSYDTGRGGYTF. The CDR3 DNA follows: TGTGCCAGCAGTTATGACACAGGGAGAGGTGGCTACACCTTC.

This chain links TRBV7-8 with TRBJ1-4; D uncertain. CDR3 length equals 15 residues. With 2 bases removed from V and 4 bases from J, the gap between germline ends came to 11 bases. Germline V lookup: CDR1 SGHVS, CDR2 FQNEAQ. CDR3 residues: CASSLMGTLNEKLFF. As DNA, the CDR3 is TGTGCCAGCAGCTTAATGGGAACACTTAATGAAAAACTGTTTTTT.

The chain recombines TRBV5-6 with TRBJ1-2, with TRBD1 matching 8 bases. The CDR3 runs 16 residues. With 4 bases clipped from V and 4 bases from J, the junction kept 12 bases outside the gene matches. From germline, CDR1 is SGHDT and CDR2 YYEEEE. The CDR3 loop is CASSPEPDRGGYGYTF. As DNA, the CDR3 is TGTGCCAGCAGCCCAGAACCCGACAGGGGTGGCTATGGCTACACCTTC.

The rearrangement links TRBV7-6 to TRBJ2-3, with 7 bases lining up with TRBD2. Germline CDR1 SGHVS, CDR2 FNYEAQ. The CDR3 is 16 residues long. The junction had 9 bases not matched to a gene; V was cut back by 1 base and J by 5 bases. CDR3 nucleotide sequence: TGTGCCAGCAGCTTAGGGGCGGGAGTCAGTGGAGATACGCAGTATTTT. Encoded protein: CASSLGAGVSGDTQYF.

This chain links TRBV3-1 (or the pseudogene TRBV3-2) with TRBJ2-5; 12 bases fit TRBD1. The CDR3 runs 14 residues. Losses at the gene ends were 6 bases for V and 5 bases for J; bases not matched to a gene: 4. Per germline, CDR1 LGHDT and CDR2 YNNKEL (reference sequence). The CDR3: CASSRDRGRETQYF. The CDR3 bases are TGTGCCAGCAGTCGGGACAGGGGGCGGGAGACCCAGTACTTC.

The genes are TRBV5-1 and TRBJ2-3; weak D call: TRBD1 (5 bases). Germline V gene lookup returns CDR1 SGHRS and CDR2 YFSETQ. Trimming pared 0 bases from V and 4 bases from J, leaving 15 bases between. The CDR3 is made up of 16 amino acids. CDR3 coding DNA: TGCGCCAGCAGCTTGGGTACGCAGGGTTTCTCAGATACGCAGTATTTT. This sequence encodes CASSLGTQGFSDTQYF.

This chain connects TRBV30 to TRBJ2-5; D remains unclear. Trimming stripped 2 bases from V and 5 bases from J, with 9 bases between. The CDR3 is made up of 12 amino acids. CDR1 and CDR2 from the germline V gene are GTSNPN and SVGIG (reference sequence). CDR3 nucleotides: TGTGCCTGGAGTTGGGCCGGGGAGACCCAGTACTTC. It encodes CAWSWAGETQYF.

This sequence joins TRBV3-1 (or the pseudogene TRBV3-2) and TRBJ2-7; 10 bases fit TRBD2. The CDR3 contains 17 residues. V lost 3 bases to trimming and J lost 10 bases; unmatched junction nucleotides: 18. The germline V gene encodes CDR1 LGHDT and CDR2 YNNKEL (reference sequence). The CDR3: CASSQVRLAGVIGEQYF. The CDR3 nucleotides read TGTGCCAGCAGCCAGGTCCGGCTAGCGGGGGTTATAGGAGAACAGTACTTC.

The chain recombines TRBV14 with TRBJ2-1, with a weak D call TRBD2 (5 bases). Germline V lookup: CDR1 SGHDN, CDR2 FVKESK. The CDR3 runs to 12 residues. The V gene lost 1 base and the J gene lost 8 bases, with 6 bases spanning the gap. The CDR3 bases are TGTGCCAGCAGCCAAGGCGGGTATGAGCAGTTCTTC. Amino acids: CASSQGGYEQFF.

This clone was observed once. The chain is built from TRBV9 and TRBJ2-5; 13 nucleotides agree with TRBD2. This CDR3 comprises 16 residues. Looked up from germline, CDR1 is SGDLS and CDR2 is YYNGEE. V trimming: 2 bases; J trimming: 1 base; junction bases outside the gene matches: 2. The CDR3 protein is CASSVGTSGVQETQYF. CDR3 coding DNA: TGTGCCAGCAGCGTGGGGACTAGCGGGGTCCAAGAGACCCAGTACTTC.

The CDR3 spells CASRPGEHEKLFF. The CDR3 DNA is TGTGCCAGCAGGCCGGGGGAACATGAAAAACTGTTTTTT. The chain is built from TRBV9 and TRBJ1-4, with D perhaps matching TRBD1 (5 bases). Germline V lookup: CDR1 SGDLS, CDR2 YYNGEE. The V end lost 5 bases, the J end lost 6 bases, and 11 bases lay between the germline ends. This CDR3 is 13 amino acids long. Drawing the rest from reference TRBV9 and TRBJ1-4, the complete variable domain is DSGVTQTPKHLITATGQRVTLRCSPRSGDLSVYWYQQSLDQGLQFLIQYYNGEERAKGNILERFSAQQFPDLHSELNLSSLELGDSALYFCASRPGEHEKLFFGSGTQLSVL.

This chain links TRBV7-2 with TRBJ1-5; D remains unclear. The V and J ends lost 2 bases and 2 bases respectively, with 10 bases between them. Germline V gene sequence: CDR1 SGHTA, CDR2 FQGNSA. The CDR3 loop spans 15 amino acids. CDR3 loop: CASSLPNWGNQPQHF. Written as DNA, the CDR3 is TGTGCCAGCAGCTTACCTAATTGGGGCAATCAGCCCCAGCATTTT. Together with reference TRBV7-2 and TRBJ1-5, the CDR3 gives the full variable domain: GAGVSQSPSNKVTEKGKDVELRCDPISGHTALYWYRQSLGQGLEFLIYFQGNSAPDKSGLPSDRFSAERTGGSVSTLTIQRTQQEDSAVYLCASSLPNWGNQPQHFGDGTRLSIL.

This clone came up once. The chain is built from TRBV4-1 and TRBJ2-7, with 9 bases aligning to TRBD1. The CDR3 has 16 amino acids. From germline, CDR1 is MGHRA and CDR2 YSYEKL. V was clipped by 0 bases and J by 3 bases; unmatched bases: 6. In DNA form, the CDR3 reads TGCGCCAGCAGCCAAGAAGACAGGGGGACGGTCTACGAGCAGTACTTC. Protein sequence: CASSQEDRGTVYEQYF.

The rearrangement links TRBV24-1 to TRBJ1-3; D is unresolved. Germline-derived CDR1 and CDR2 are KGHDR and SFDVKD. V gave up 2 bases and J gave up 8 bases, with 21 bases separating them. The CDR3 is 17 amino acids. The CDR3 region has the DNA TGTGCCACCAGTGATTCATGGACGGTCCTTTCGCCAGACACCATATATTTT. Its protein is CATSDSWTVLSPDTIYF.

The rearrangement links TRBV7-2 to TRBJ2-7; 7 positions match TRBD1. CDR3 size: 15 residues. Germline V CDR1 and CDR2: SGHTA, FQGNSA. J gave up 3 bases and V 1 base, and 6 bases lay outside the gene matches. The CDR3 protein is CASSLEGGAGYEQYF. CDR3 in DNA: TGTGCCAGCAGCTTAGAAGGGGGCGCGGGCTACGAGCAGTACTTC.

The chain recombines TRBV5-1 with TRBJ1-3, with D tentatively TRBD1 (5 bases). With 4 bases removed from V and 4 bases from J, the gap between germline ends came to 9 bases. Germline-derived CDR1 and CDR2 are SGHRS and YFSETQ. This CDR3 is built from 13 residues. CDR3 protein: CASSTGPGNTIYF. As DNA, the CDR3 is TGCGCCAGCAGCACGGGACCCGGAAACACCATATATTTT.

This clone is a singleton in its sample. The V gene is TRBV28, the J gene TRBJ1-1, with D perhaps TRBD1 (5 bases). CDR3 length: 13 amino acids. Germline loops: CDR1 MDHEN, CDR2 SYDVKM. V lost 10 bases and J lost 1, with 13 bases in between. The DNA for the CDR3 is TGTGCCACCATACGGGGGGGGAACACTGAAGCTTTCTTT. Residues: CATIRGGNTEAFF.

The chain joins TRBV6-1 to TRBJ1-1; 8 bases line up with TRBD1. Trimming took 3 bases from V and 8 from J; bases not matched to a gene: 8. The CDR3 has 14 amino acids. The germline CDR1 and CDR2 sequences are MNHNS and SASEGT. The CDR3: CASSEPGQGGEAFF. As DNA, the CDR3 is TGTGCCAGCAGTGAGCCCGGACAGGGCGGCGAAGCTTTCTTT.

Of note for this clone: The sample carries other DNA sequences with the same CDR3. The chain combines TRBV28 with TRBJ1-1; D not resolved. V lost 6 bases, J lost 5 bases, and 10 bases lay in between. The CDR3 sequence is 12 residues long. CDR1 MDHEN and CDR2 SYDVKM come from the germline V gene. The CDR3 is CASSLRVTEAFF. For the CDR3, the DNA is TGTGCCAGCAGCCTAAGGGTTACTGAAGCTTTCTTT.

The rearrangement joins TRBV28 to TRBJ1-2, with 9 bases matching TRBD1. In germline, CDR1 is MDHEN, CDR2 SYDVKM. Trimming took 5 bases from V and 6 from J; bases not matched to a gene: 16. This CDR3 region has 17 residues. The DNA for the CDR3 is TGTGCCAGCAGTCCCGGGACAGGGCCAATTTTAGGGGATGGCTACACCTTC. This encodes CASSPGTGPILGDGYTF.